These T cell receptor beta chains were read from a single sample in a study of Graves' ophthalmopathy and Graves' hyperthyroidism. One entry per CDR3 protein results from TCRdb running MiXCR on the multiplex PCR reads. The sample consists of over a million distinct CDR3 sequences, about 35% of them appearing once. Sequenced: peripheral blood or thyroid tissue (not recorded which). These receptors all stem from an adult man with Graves' hyperthyroidism. CDR3s include the opening cysteine and the closing phenylalanine or tryptophan. The D gene is left open where the match is weak. The size of a clone is reported for some rows only, either as once, few or many, or as a class for expanded clones.

V	D	size	J	DNA	CDR3
TRBV7-3	NA	few	TRBJ1-6	TGTGCCAGCAGCGCCTCAGGGTCTCGGTCACCCCTCCACTTT	CASSASGSRSPLHF
TRBV12-3/TRBV12-4	NA	many	TRBJ2-5	TGTGCCAGCAGTTTTCGGACCCTCGAAGAGACCCAGTACTTC	CASSFRTLEETQYF
TRBV29-1	TRBD1	many	TRBJ1-5	TGCAGCGTTGGCGGGACAGTCAATCAGCCCCAGCATTTT	CSVGGTVNQPQHF
TRBV7-2	TRBD1	NA	TRBJ1-2	TGTGCCAGCAGCTCTCGGACAGGGCACGACTATGGCTACACCTTC	CASSSRTGHDYGYTF
TRBV10-3	NA	many	TRBJ1-4	TGTGCCATCAGGGCACCAACTAATGAAAAACTGTTTTTT	CAIRAPTNEKLFF
TRBV29-1	TRBD1	NA	TRBJ1-5	TGCAGCGTTGGACAGGGGTATAGTCAGCCCCAGCATTTT	CSVGQGYSQPQHF
TRBV7-9	NA	NA	TRBJ2-7	TGTGCCAGCAGCTTTAGTCAGTGGCAGTACTTC	CASSFSQWQYF
TRBV5-4	NA	few	TRBJ1-4	TGTGCCAGCAGCGCCATCGGGAGTAATGAAAAACTGTTTTTT	CASSAIGSNEKLFF
TRBV2	TRBD1	NA	TRBJ1-1	TGTGCCAGCAGGACGGGGACAGGGGTCATGAACACTGAAGCTTTCTTT	CASRTGTGVMNTEAFF
TRBV15	NA	few	TRBJ1-4	TGTGCCACCAGCAGAGATCCGGGGGGCGTTGCTAATGAAAAACTGTTTTTT	CATSRDPGGVANEKLFF
TRBV7-6	NA	many	TRBJ2-5	TGTGCCAGCAGCTCTAGCGACGAGACCCAGTACTTC	CASSSSDETQYF